These 18 T cell receptor beta chains came from one sample sequenced in a study of blood T cell repertoires in COVID-19. TCRdb's copy holds only in-frame clones and misses some; the assay was immunoSEQ multiplex PCR. The sample lists 190,000 or so clones, 75% to 90% occurring once. Sequences were obtained from peripheral blood. All receptors come from a middle-aged man with acute or convalescent COVID-19.

V usage is TRBV10-1 and J usage is TRBJ2-5; 14 bases align to TRBD2. Germline V gives CDR1 WNHNN, CDR2 SYGVQD (reference sequence). The CDR3 totals 17 residues. The V and J ends lost 9 bases and 1 base, in that order; junction bases with no gene match: 10. CDR3 DNA sequence: TGCGCCAGTCGAGGGGGACTAGCGGGGGCGAGCCAAGAGACCCAGTACTTC. Its protein product is CASRGGLAGASQETQYF.

The chain links TRBV7-2 to TRBJ2-3; TRBD2 matches at 9 bases. The V gene's germline CDR1 is SGHTA and CDR2 FQGNSA. The CDR3 consists of 15 residues. Trimming took 4 bases from V and 4 from J; bases not matched to a gene: 6. In nucleotides, the CDR3 is TGTGCCAGCAGCTCGCGGGGCGGGGGGGCAGATACGCAGTATTTT. Translation: CASSSRGGGADTQYF.

This sequence joins TRBV9 and TRBJ2-7; 8 bases align to TRBD1. J lost 4 bases, V lost 4 bases, and 7 bases had no gene match. There are 14 residues in the CDR3. The germline V gene has CDR1 SGDLS and CDR2 YYNGEE. This CDR3 is CASSPGDRWYEQYF. The CDR3 DNA sequence: TGTGCCAGCAGCCCGGGGGACAGGTGGTACGAGCAGTACTTC.

This clone was detected only a few times. The CDR3 protein is CASSPRAGPNTGELFF. The CDR3 DNA follows: TGTGCCAGCTCACCACGGGCAGGGCCTAACACCGGGGAGCTGTTTTTT. The gene calls are TRBV18 and TRBJ2-2; D is perhaps TRBD1 (5 bases). Germline CDR1 and CDR2: KGHSH and LQKENI. Trimming pared 1 base from V and 2 bases from J, leaving 11 bases between. The CDR3 runs 16 residues.

The chain employs TRBV5-1 and TRBJ2-2; 10 nucleotides match TRBD2. The V and J ends lost 0 bases and 7 bases, in that order; junction bases with no gene match: 3. The length of the CDR3 is 15 residues. The germline CDR1 and CDR2 sequences are SGHRS and YFSETQ. CDR3 sequence: CASSLEASGGGELFF. CDR3 in DNA: TGCGCCAGCAGCTTGGAGGCTAGCGGGGGCGGGGAGCTGTTTTTT.

The chain couples TRBV13 to TRBJ2-3; 7 nucleotides align to TRBD1. Trimming at V came to 4 bases and at J to 4 bases, leaving 2 bases not matched to a gene. The CDR3 spans 13 residues. CDR1 and CDR2 (germline): PRHDT, FYEKMQ (reference sequence). The chain's CDR3 is CASSSDRADTQYF. For the CDR3, the DNA is TGTGCCAGCAGCTCTGACAGGGCAGATACGCAGTATTTT.

V usage is TRBV7-9 and J usage is TRBJ2-1; 8 bases map to TRBD2. The CDR3 length is 15 residues. V was pared by 5 bases and J by 0 bases, with 3 bases of the junction left unmatched. Germline CDR1 reads SEHNR; CDR2 reads FQNEAQ (reference sequence). The CDR3 DNA sequence: TGTGCCAGCAGCCGCGGGGGGAGCTCCTACAATGAGCAGTTCTTC. The encoded protein is CASSRGGSSYNEQFF.

This clone was counted only a few times. CDR3 loop: CASSEEGFGSPLHF. DNA of the CDR3: TGTGCCAGCAGTGAGGAGGGTTTTGGTTCACCCCTCCACTTT. The rearrangement joins TRBV2 to TRBJ1-6; D not certain. CDR3 size: 14 residues. Germline CDR1 SNHLY, CDR2 FYNNEI. V was shortened by 3 bases and J by 9 bases, with 12 bases between the two germline ends.

The chain uses TRBV11-3 and TRBJ2-1; 10 bases agree with TRBD1. The germline gives CDR1 SGHNT, CDR2 YENEEA. V trimming: 1 base; J trimming: 3 bases; junction bases outside the gene matches: 3. The CDR3 loop spans 16 amino acids. CDR3 sequence reads: CASSLGGDRGYNEQFF. CDR3 in DNA: TGTGCCAGCAGCTTAGGGGGGGACAGGGGCTACAATGAGCAGTTCTTC. The variable domain in full, with the rest retrieved from reference TRBV11-3 and TRBJ2-1, is EAGVVQSPRYKIIEKKQPVAFWCNPISGHNTLYWYLQNLGQGPELLIRYENEEAVDDSQLPKDRFSAERLKGVDSTLKIQPAELGDSAVYLCASSLGGDRGYNEQFFGPGTRLTVL.

In this sample, this clone turned up a few times. The chain recombines TRBV29-1 with TRBJ1-3; D is ambiguous. Germline CDR1 reads SQVTM; CDR2 reads ANQGSEA. Deletions cut 3 bases from V and 1 base from J, with 7 bases between. There are 13 residues in the CDR3. The CDR3 nucleotides read TGCAGCGTTGAGCGGGTGTCTGGAAACACCATATATTTT. This encodes CSVERVSGNTIYF.

This rearrangement joins TRBV4-3 to TRBJ1-6, with 7 bases aligning to TRBD1. From germline, CDR1 is LGHNA and CDR2 YSLEER. The ends lost 4 bases at V and 0 bases at J; junction bases unmatched: 15. This CDR3 is 20 amino acids long. The CDR3 reads CASSRHTTGTESSYNSPLHF. CDR3 nucleotide sequence: TGCGCCAGCAGCCGACATACCACCGGGACAGAGAGCTCCTATAATTCACCCCTCCACTTT.

The chain combines TRBV7-2 with TRBJ2-5; 8 nucleotides align to TRBD1. The V and J ends lost 4 bases and 6 bases, in that order; junction bases with no gene match: 7. The germline V gene encodes CDR1 SGHTA and CDR2 FQGNSA. This CDR3 has 14 residues. The CDR3 DNA follows: TGTGCCAGCAGCTCGTGGACAGGGTCGCAGACCCAGTACTTC. It yields the protein CASSSWTGSQTQYF.

V gene TRBV11-2 combines with J gene TRBJ2-2, with 7 positions matching TRBD1. The CDR3 is 17 residues long. Germline CDR1 reads SGHAT; CDR2 reads FQNNGV. The trim removed 2 bases at V and 1 base at J, leaving 7 bases unmatched. The CDR3 coding sequence is TGTGCCAGCAGCTTACGACTGGACAGGCTGAACACCGGGGAGCTGTTTTTT. Translation gives CASSLRLDRLNTGELFF.

Concerning this clone itself: Its ends do not fully match the called genes, so a read error is possible. V usage is TRBV20-1 and J usage is TRBJ2-1, with TRBD1 matching over 10 bases. The germline V gene encodes CDR1 DFQATT and CDR2 SNEGSKA (reference sequence). This CDR3 comprises 10 residues. CDR3 DNA: TGCAGTGCTAATCCGGGACAGGGGATCTTC. Protein sequence: CSANPGQGIF.

The rearrangement links TRBV5-1 to TRBJ1-6, with 9 bases aligning to TRBD1. Germline V gene lookup returns CDR1 SGHRS and CDR2 YFSETQ. The CDR3 has 17 amino acids. Losses at the gene ends were 7 bases for V and 7 bases for J; bases not matched to a gene: 15. CDR3 amino acids: CASRFGTGNIGNSPLHF. The DNA for the CDR3 is TGCGCCAGCCGATTCGGGACAGGGAATATCGGAAATTCACCCCTCCACTTT.

This chain connects TRBV5-1 to TRBJ1-2, with D uncertain. The CDR3 covers 12 residues. Germline CDR1 and CDR2: SGHRS and YFSETQ. V dropped 0 bases and J dropped 8 bases, with 8 bases sitting between them. The CDR3 region is CASSLGVRGYTF. The CDR3 DNA sequence: TGCGCCAGCAGCTTGGGAGTGAGGGGCTACACCTTC.

The rearrangement uses TRBV1 and TRBJ1-5; the tabulated D call, TRBD1, remains unverified against the DNA. TRBV1 is noted as a pseudogene. This CDR3 contains 16 residues. CDR3 residues: CTSSQRWQTPRQPQHF. CDR3 nucleotide sequence: TGCACCAGCAGCCAAAGATGGCAGACACCCAGGCAGCCCCAGCATTTT.

This chain uses TRBV5-4 with TRBJ2-1; 9 bases match TRBD2. Germline V gene lookup returns CDR1 SGHNT and CDR2 YYREEE (reference sequence). This CDR3 is 14 amino acids long. Trimming removed 4 bases from V and 8 bases from J; junction bases left unmatched: 7. In nucleotides, the CDR3 is TGTGCCAGCAGCCTGGACCGACTAGCGGATGAGCAGTTCTTC. Its translation is CASSLDRLADEQFF.